The 27 T cell receptor beta chains below all came from one sample that was sequenced in a study of T cells in Graves' hyperthyroidism and ophthalmopathy. Researchers amplified the TCR beta CDR3 regions from RNA transcripts. In the first-round RT-PCR of the TCR CDR3, the HTBI primer set was used. TCRdb processed the multiplex PCR reads anew with MiXCR; each CDR3 protein has one entry. The sample lists over 350,000 distinct CDR3 sequences, about 14% seen once, with around 28% in the top ten. Source material: blood. The receptors derive from a man over 45 with Graves' ophthalmopathy.

This clonotype has only a few counts. V is TRBV19 and J is TRBJ2-1; unclear D gene. This CDR3 is 17 amino acids long. Between the trimmed V and J ends, which lost 5 bases and 6 bases, there was a span of 23 bases. Germline CDR1 and CDR2: LNHDA and SQIVND (reference sequence). CDR3 DNA: TGTGCCAGTAGTGCGCCCCATCTGTCCCTACGGGCCAATGAGCAGTTCTTC. Translation gives CASSAPHLSLRANEQFF.

The gene calls are TRBV6-6 and TRBJ2-5, with 7 bases identical to TRBD1. The germline V gene has CDR1 MNHNY and CDR2 SVGAGI (reference sequence). The CDR3 sequence is 15 residues long. Losses at the gene ends were 0 bases for V and 2 bases for J; bases not matched to a gene: 3. This chain's CDR3 is CASSYSKGQQETQYF. The CDR3 region has the DNA TGTGCCAGCAGTTACTCGAAGGGACAGCAAGAGACCCAGTACTTC.

This clonotype has ten or more counts. The chain combines TRBV5-1 with TRBJ2-1; D unresolved. The CDR3 extends over 15 amino acids. The V end was cut by 2 bases, the J end by 0 bases, with 9 bases between. CDR1 is SGHRS, CDR2 YFSETQ, per germline. The CDR3 DNA reads TGCGCCAGCAGCTTCTACAGTAACTCCTACAATGAGCAGTTCTTC. Protein product: CASSFYSNSYNEQFF.

This clonotype appeared a few times. The genes are TRBV28 and TRBJ1-2, with unresolved D. The CDR3 runs to 12 residues. CDR1 is MDHEN, CDR2 SYDVKM, per germline. Deletions cut 2 bases from V and 7 bases from J, with 8 bases between. The CDR3 loop reads CASSLRQLGYTF. DNA of the CDR3: TGTGCCAGCAGTTTAAGGCAGCTTGGCTACACCTTC.

This clonotype was counted at least ten times. The chain carries TRBV12-3 or TRBV12-4 and TRBJ2-2; 8 positions agree with TRBD1. This CDR3 region has 15 residues. V lost 5 bases to trimming and J lost 4 bases; unmatched junction nucleotides: 6. CDR3 DNA: TGTGCCAGCAGTCCCAGGGGGCAGGGCACCGGGGAGCTGTTTTTT. This sequence encodes CASSPRGQGTGELFF.

The sample holds many counts of this clonotype. The J gene is TRBJ1-1, the V gene TRBV18; possibly TRBD1 for D (6 bases). Germline assignment: CDR1 KGHSH and CDR2 LQKENI. The CDR3 has 17 amino acids. V was clipped by 2 bases and J by 2 bases, with 18 bases between them. The CDR3 DNA reads TGTGCCAGCTCACCAATTTGGGGGCAACACCCTAACACTGAAGCTTTCTTT. It encodes CASSPIWGQHPNTEAFF.

The V call is TRBV10-3, the J call TRBJ1-2; a possible D gene is TRBD1 (6 bases). The CDR3 has 14 amino acids. The V end was cut by 7 bases, the J end by 0 bases, with 12 bases between. Germline loops: CDR1 ENHRY, CDR2 SYGVKD. CDR3 amino acids: CAITDGQSNYGYTF. The CDR3 coding sequence is TGTGCCATCACGGACGGACAGTCTAACTATGGCTACACCTTC.

The table lists this clonotype with many counts. The rearrangement joins TRBV2 to TRBJ2-7, with unresolved D. Looked up from germline, CDR1 is SNHLY and CDR2 is FYNNEI. The CDR3 contains 12 residues. Trimming left V 10 bases short and J 2 bases short, with 12 bases between. The CDR3 loop is CATRQDAYEQYF. As DNA, the CDR3 is TGTGCCACCCGGCAGGACGCCTACGAGCAGTACTTC.

The rearrangement links TRBV10-2 to TRBJ1-5, with 8 bases identical to TRBD1. The germline V gene encodes CDR1 WSHSY and CDR2 SAAADI. The CDR3 has 14 residues. Germline trimming cut 3 bases from V and 7 bases from J; bases unmatched to any gene: 5. The CDR3 loop is CASSEPGTGQPQHF. Written as DNA, the CDR3 is TGCGCCAGCAGTGAACCCGGGACAGGACAGCCCCAGCATTTT.

This clonotype was seen ten or more times. The chain carries TRBV11-2 and TRBJ2-7; D is possibly TRBD2 (6 bases). Germline lookup yields CDR1 SGHAT and CDR2 FQNNGV. There are 15 residues in the CDR3. Trimming pared 1 base from V and 2 bases from J, leaving 12 bases between. CDR3 in DNA: TGTGCCAGCAGCTTAGTTGGCGGGACCACCTACGAGCAGTACTTC. It specifies CASSLVGGTTYEQYF.

This clonotype was detected only a few times. This sequence joins TRBV20-1 and TRBJ2-2; maybe TRBD1 (6 bases). Germline V gene data show CDR1 as DFQATT and CDR2 as SNEGSKA (reference sequence). Between the trimmed V and J ends, which lost 8 bases and 5 bases, there was a span of 15 bases. The CDR3 contains 13 residues. The CDR3 DNA reads TGCAGTTCTATCGTTCAGGGGACCGGGGAGCTGTTTTTT. Translating it yields CSSIVQGTGELFF.

This clonotype was recorded at least ten times. The chain combines TRBV3-1 with TRBJ2-7; 11 bases are a match to TRBD2. Germline CDR1 reads LGHDT; CDR2 reads YNNKEL (reference sequence). J was trimmed by 3 bases and V by 4 bases; bases with no gene match: 5. The CDR3 runs to 15 residues. As DNA, the CDR3 is TGTGCCAGCAGCCGTCCTGGACTAGCGGGCTACGAGCAGTACTTC. Translation gives CASSRPGLAGYEQYF.

This clonotype was found many times. This chain joins TRBV27 and TRBJ2-7; 9 bases agree with TRBD2. The germline V gene has CDR1 MNHEY and CDR2 SMNVEV (reference sequence). The CDR3 sequence is 14 residues long. The V segment lost 6 bases and the J segment 3 bases; nucleotides outside the gene matches: 6. This chain's CDR3 is CASRSLAGVYEQYF. CDR3 nucleotide sequence: TGTGCCAGCAGATCCTTAGCGGGAGTCTACGAGCAGTACTTC.

This clonotype was counted at least ten times. This rearrangement joins TRBV18 to TRBJ1-2; no definite D call. Deletions cut 3 bases from V and 0 bases from J, with 11 bases between. CDR3 size: 15 residues. The germline V gene encodes CDR1 KGHSH and CDR2 LQKENI. The DNA of the CDR3 is TGTGCCAGCTCACCTTCCGGGATCGCTAACTATGGCTACACCTTC. Its translation: CASSPSGIANYGYTF.

The table lists this clonotype with a few counts. A much bigger clone sits one base away, suggesting this may be a read error. The chain is built from TRBV7-3 and TRBJ2-1; 14 bases align to TRBD2. The CDR3 totals 19 residues. Germline values: CDR1 SGHTA, CDR2 FQGTGA. The V gene end was trimmed by 1 base and the J gene end by 9 bases; junction bases not matched to a gene: 14. The CDR3 DNA reads TGTGCCAGCAGCTTAAGGGGACTAGCGGGAGTTGAGGCCGGTGGTGAGCAGTTCTTC. Protein sequence: CASSLRGLAGVEAGGEQFF.

This clonotype was seen at least ten times. This sequence joins TRBV11-2 and TRBJ2-3; D perhaps matches TRBD2 (6 bases). Germline loops: CDR1 SGHAT, CDR2 FQNNGV. Trimming cost V 2 bases and J 2 bases, with 17 bases left between them. This CDR3 contains 17 residues. The CDR3 is CASSLNAGLIPTDTQYF. CDR3 sequence (DNA): TGTGCCAGCAGCTTAAACGCGGGACTTATACCCACAGATACGCAGTATTTT.

This clonotype was observed a few times. Written as DNA, the CDR3 is TGTGCCAGCAGTCTCACTAGCGGTAGCACCTACGAGCAGTACTTC. Translated, it gives CASSLTSGSTYEQYF. The chain is built from TRBV27 and TRBJ2-7, with TRBD2 identical over 8 bases. The trim removed 5 bases at V and 2 bases at J, leaving 8 bases unmatched. Germline V gene data show CDR1 as MNHEY and CDR2 as SMNVEV (reference sequence). There are 15 residues in the CDR3.

This clonotype was recorded at least ten times. The V call is TRBV2, the J call TRBJ2-5, with TRBD2 matching 7 bases. The CDR3 is made up of 16 amino acids. V gave up 9 bases and J gave up 5 bases; unmatched junction bases: 18. CDR1 and CDR2 (germline): SNHLY, FYNNEI. The CDR3 nucleotides read TGTGCCAGTCGACGAGGGCGCGGGAGCACTTCGGAGACCCAGTACTTC. It translates to CASRRGRGSTSETQYF.

This clonotype was counted ten times or more. This chain uses TRBV5-4 with TRBJ2-2, with D perhaps matching TRBD1 (6 bases). The V gene lost 4 bases and the J gene lost 0 bases, with 10 bases spanning the gap. The CDR3 consists of 15 residues. Germline V gene sequence: CDR1 SGHNT, CDR2 YYREEE (reference sequence). The CDR3 here is CASSQGGTNTGELFF. The CDR3 DNA follows: TGTGCCAGCAGCCAAGGGGGAACGAACACCGGGGAGCTGTTTTTT.

This clonotype has at least ten counts. The chain has TRBV7-9 and TRBJ2-1; D may be TRBD2 (6 bases). Trimming cost V 2 bases and J 3 bases, with 11 bases left between them. Per germline, CDR1 SEHNR and CDR2 FQNEAQ (reference sequence). This CDR3 contains 15 residues. The CDR3 DNA is TGTGCCAGCAGCTTAAATGACGGGAGCTACAATGAGCAGTTCTTC. It translates to CASSLNDGSYNEQFF.

This sequence joins TRBV20-1 and TRBJ2-4; D unclear. Trimming shortened V by 2 bases and J by 1 base, and 9 bases separated the two germline ends. Germline CDR1 is DFQATT and CDR2 is SNEGSKA (reference sequence). This CDR3 comprises 14 residues. The CDR3 region has the DNA TGCAGTGCTAGAAAGACGCAGGCCAAAAACATTCAGTACTTC. It encodes CSARKTQAKNIQYF.

Ten or more counts support this clonotype. The chain links TRBV5-1 to TRBJ2-1; 10 bases are shared with TRBD2. This CDR3 has 16 residues. Germline CDR1 reads SGHRS; CDR2 reads YFSETQ. Trimming removed 4 bases from V and 6 bases from J; junction bases left unmatched: 10. The DNA of the CDR3 is TGCGCCAGCAGCCTTAAACCTAGCGGGAGATTCAATGAGCAGTTCTTC. Protein product: CASSLKPSGRFNEQFF.

This clonotype was picked up many times. The gene calls are TRBV18 and TRBJ2-1, with 9 bases matching TRBD2. CDR3 size: 14 residues. The germline gives CDR1 KGHSH, CDR2 LQKENI. V was clipped by 1 base and J by 6 bases; unmatched bases: 1. The CDR3 protein is CASSPQAGGNEQFF. In DNA form, the CDR3 reads TGTGCCAGCTCACCACAAGCGGGAGGCAATGAGCAGTTCTTC.

The chain carries TRBV20-1 and TRBJ1-5; D call uncertain. V was pared by 1 base and J by 0 bases, with 7 bases between. The CDR3 sequence is 14 residues long. CDR1 DFQATT and CDR2 SNEGSKA come from the germline V gene (reference sequence). The DNA for the CDR3 is TGCAGTGCTAGAGTCCCGGGTAGCAATCAGCCCCAGCATTTT. It translates to CSARVPGSNQPQHF.

This clonotype was detected only a few times. This chain uses TRBV10-3 with TRBJ1-6; weak D call: TRBD1 (5 bases). The length of the CDR3 is 14 residues. Trimming took off 10 bases at V and 10 bases at J, with 20 bases between the two ends. Germline CDR1 and CDR2: ENHRY and SYGVKD. CDR3 sequence: CATAAPGEGSPLHF. DNA of the CDR3: TGTGCCACCGCGGCTCCGGGGGAGGGATCACCCCTCCACTTT.

This clonotype was seen repeatedly, ten times or more. The chain links TRBV3-1 to TRBJ2-7; 14 bases are a match to TRBD2. This CDR3 has 15 amino acids. In germline, CDR1 is LGHDT, CDR2 YNNKEL (reference sequence). The J segment lost 7 bases and the V segment lost 4 bases, leaving 6 bases of the junction unmatched. The CDR3 loop reads CASSPGTSGSFEQYF. The CDR3, as DNA: TGTGCCAGCAGCCCTGGGACTAGCGGGAGTTTTGAGCAGTACTTC.

The chain combines TRBV30 with TRBJ2-1, with D possibly TRBD2 on 6 matching bases. CDR1 is GTSNPN and CDR2 is SVGIG in the germline V gene (reference sequence). V was cut by 5 bases and J by 4 bases, with 9 bases left in between. The CDR3 totals 12 residues. CDR3 residues: CAWRAGYNEQFF. As DNA, the CDR3 is TGTGCCTGGCGGGCGGGATACAATGAGCAGTTCTTC.